What follows are 10 T cell receptor beta chains derived from one specimen sequenced in a study of blood T cell repertoires in COVID-19. This table comes from immunoSEQ multiplex PCR, and its TCRdb copy is limited to in-frame clones, with some not included. The sample lists 40,000 to 55,000 clones, approximately 90% occurring once. Sequencing input: peripheral blood. The receptor source for this set is a woman older than 75 with acute or convalescent COVID-19.

This clone was seen a few times. This chain uses TRBV2 with TRBJ2-7; 11 bases fit TRBD2. CDR3 size: 13 residues. Per germline, CDR1 SNHLY and CDR2 FYNNEI. The V and J ends lost 9 bases and 7 bases, in that order; junction bases with no gene match: 8. CDR3 bases: TGTGCCAGGGGTACTAGCGGGGGCCGGGAGCAGTACTTC. Its protein is CARGTSGGREQYF. The entire variable domain, with the rest obtained from reference TRBV2 and TRBJ2-7, is as follows: EPEVTQTPSHQVTQMGQEVILRCVPISNHLYFYWYRQILGQKVEFLVSFYNNEISEKSEIFDDQFSVERPDGSNFTLKIRSTKLEDSAMYFCARGTSGGREQYFGPGTRLTVT.

The chain carries TRBV2 and TRBJ2-1; 9 bases agree with TRBD2. Per the germline V gene, CDR1 is SNHLY and CDR2 is FYNNEI. CDR3 length: 15 amino acids. After removal of 3 bases from V and 2 bases from J, the junction contained 2 bases not matched to a gene. CDR3 sequence: CASSEQRGAYNEQFF. In nucleotides, the CDR3 is TGTGCCAGCAGTGAGCAGCGGGGGGCCTACAATGAGCAGTTCTTC.

The chain is built from TRBV7-9 and TRBJ2-7; 7 nucleotides align to TRBD2. J was trimmed by 10 bases and V by 0 bases; bases with no gene match: 6. Germline V gene data show CDR1 as SEHNR and CDR2 as FQNEAQ (reference sequence). This CDR3 region has 13 residues. CDR3: CASSLALRERQYF. The CDR3 nucleotides are TGTGCCAGCAGCTTAGCTCTGCGGGAGCGACAGTACTTC.

The V gene is TRBV5-4, the J gene TRBJ2-5, with TRBD1 matching over 9 bases. This CDR3 is 16 amino acids long. J lost 5 bases, V lost 4 bases, and 12 bases had no gene match. Germline V gene data show CDR1 as SGHNT and CDR2 as YYREEE (reference sequence). Written as DNA, the CDR3 is TGTGCCAGCAGCCAGGACGGGACAGGGTATTCTGAGACCCAGTACTTC. Its protein is CASSQDGTGYSETQYF.

The chain combines TRBV18 with TRBJ1-1, with D unclear. Germline assignment: CDR1 KGHSH and CDR2 LQKENI. The CDR3 sequence is 15 residues long. Deletions cut 0 bases from V and 4 bases from J, with 12 bases between. DNA of the CDR3: TGTGCCAGCTCACCACCGTTTTCCAGATTCACTGAAGCTTTCTTT. Translated, it gives CASSPPFSRFTEAFF.

The chain uses TRBV6-5 and TRBJ1-2; TRBD1 agrees at 8 bases. CDR3 length equals 15 residues. Germline lookup yields CDR1 MNHEY and CDR2 SVGAGI. V was pared by 6 bases and J by 4 bases, with 10 bases of the junction left unmatched. CDR3 nucleotides: TGTGCCAGCAGGAAGGACAGGGAACCTAGCTATGGCTACACCTTC. The encoded protein is CASRKDREPSYGYTF.

The chain combines TRBV5-4 with TRBJ2-1; possible D gene TRBD1, 5 bases. CDR3 length: 14 residues. Germline V gene data show CDR1 as SGHNT and CDR2 as YYREEE (reference sequence). With 4 bases removed from V and 4 bases from J, the gap between germline ends came to 12 bases. DNA for the CDR3: TGTGCCAGCAGCCACAGGAAACAATACAATGAGCAGTTCTTC. It codes for CASSHRKQYNEQFF.

This chain links TRBV19 with TRBJ1-5; 12 positions agree with TRBD1. Looked up from germline, CDR1 is LNHDA and CDR2 is SQIVND (reference sequence). Unmatched junction bases numbered 6, after V lost 3 bases and J lost 6 bases. This CDR3 contains 16 residues. The CDR3 DNA is TGTGCCAGTAGTATCTCGGGACAGGGGGCTAGTCAGCCCCAGCATTTT. Amino acid sequence: CASSISGQGASQPQHF.

This chain uses TRBV6-2 or TRBV6-3 with TRBJ2-2; TRBD2 aligns across 8 bases. Per the germline V gene, CDR1 is MNHEY and CDR2 is SVGEGT. CDR3 length: 14 residues. The J segment lost 8 bases and the V segment lost 5 bases, leaving 7 bases of the junction unmatched. CDR3 amino acids: CASSPGTRKGELFF. CDR3 DNA sequence: TGTGCCAGCAGTCCCGGGACTAGGAAAGGGGAGCTGTTTTTT.

The chain has TRBV3-1 (or the pseudogene TRBV3-2) and TRBJ2-1; TRBD2 matches 10 bases. CDR3 length: 16 residues. Trimming took 1 base from V and 10 from J; bases not matched to a gene: 10. Germline V gene lookup returns CDR1 LGHDT and CDR2 YNNKEL (reference sequence). Here the CDR3 DNA reads TGTGCCAGCAGCCAAGGTGCTAGCGGGAGTCCCCACGAGCAGTTCTTC. It translates to CASSQGASGSPHEQFF.